This is a list of T cell receptor beta chains from one sample in a study of OX40 agonist ivuxolimab in advanced cancers. The table came from immunoSEQ multiplex PCR; TCRdb's copy has only in-frame clones and leaves some out. This table has 20,000 to 25,000 clones, 75% to 85% appearing once. The material was CD4+ or CD8+ T cells sorted from blood, obtained in a trial of the OX40 agonist ivuxolimab. Receptor source: an adult with an advanced solid tumor such as melanoma, head and neck, liver or kidney cancer. Both conserved end residues are part of each CDR3. The order of the fields is D gene, clone size, V gene, J gene, CDR3 protein, CDR3 DNA. The D gene is left open where the match is weak. Expanded clones are given a class, and other clones once, few, many or no size at all.

D: -; size: -; V: TRBV2; J: TRBJ1-2; CDR3: CASSARGPKNYGYTF; DNA: TGTGCCAGCAGTGCGAGAGGACCAAAAAACTATGGCTACACCTTC
D: -; size: -; V: TRBV23-1; J: TRBJ2-7; CDR3: CASPQRDCIYEQYF; DNA: TGCGCCAGCCCTCAACGAGACTGTATCTACGAGCAGTACTTC
D: -; size: few; V: TRBV6-5; J: TRBJ2-7; CDR3: CASSYSFSAVSVEQYF; DNA: TGTGCCAGCAGTTACTCTTTTTCGGCAGTCAGTGTCGAGCAGTACTTC
D: -; size: once; V: TRBV29-1; J: TRBJ2-3; CDR3: CSVASPSADTQYF; DNA: TGCAGCGTTGCTAGCCCTAGCGCAGATACGCAGTATTTT
D: TRBD1; size: large; V: TRBV28; J: TRBJ2-7; CDR3: CASSLTGAPYEQYF; DNA: TGTGCCAGCAGTTTGACAGGGGCGCCCTACGAGCAGTACTTC
D: -; size: -; V: TRBV5-1; J: TRBJ2-5; CDR3: CASSPRDQQETQYF; DNA: TGCGCCAGCAGCCCCCGGGACCAGCAAGAGACCCAGTACTTC
D: -; size: -; V: TRBV5-1; J: TRBJ2-1; CDR3: CASSPGRIQGDNEQFF; DNA: TGCGCCAGCAGCCCCGGGAGGATTCAGGGGGACAATGAGCAGTTCTTC
D: -; size: -; V: TRBV6-5; J: TRBJ1-2; CDR3: CASMENDYGYTF; DNA: TGTGCCAGCATGGAAAATGACTATGGCTACACCTTC
D: -; size: -; V: TRBV7-6; J: TRBJ2-2; CDR3: CASSPGRLAISPWELFF; DNA: TGTGCCAGCAGCCCGGGACGGCTCGCCATTTCCCCGTGGGAGCTGTTTTTT
D: TRBD2; size: -; V: TRBV4-2; J: TRBJ2-1; CDR3: CASSQPYSAGGQDEQFF; DNA: TGTGCCAGCAGCCAGCCCTACTCCGCGGGGGGGCAGGATGAGCAGTTCTTC
D: -; size: -; V: TRBV19; J: TRBJ1-2; CDR3: CASRVADGYTF; DNA: TGTGCCAGTCGAGTTGCAGATGGCTACACCTTC
D: -; size: -; V: TRBV6-5; J: TRBJ1-5; CDR3: CASSYGQGGQPQHF; DNA: TGTGCCAGCAGTTACGGTCAGGGAGGTCAGCCCCAGCATTTT
D: -; size: -; V: TRBV6-6; J: TRBJ1-5; CDR3: CASTVGPGQPQHF; DNA: TGTGCCAGCACCGTGGGCCCGGGACAGCCCCAGCATTTT
D: -; size: -; V: TRBV6-5; J: TRBJ1-2; CDR3: CASSYGVSLNYGYTF; DNA: TGTGCCAGCAGTTACGGTGTCAGCCTAAACTATGGCTACACCTTC
D: TRBD1; size: -; V: TRBV27; J: TRBJ1-5; CDR3: CASSFSRDRVSNQPQHF; DNA: TGTGCCAGCAGTTTCTCCCGTGACAGGGTAAGCAATCAGCCCCAGCATTTT
D: -; size: -; V: TRBV6-1; J: TRBJ1-5; CDR3: CASSSRLNQPQHF; DNA: TGTGCCAGCAGTTCCCGTCTTAATCAGCCCCAGCATTTT
D: TRBD2; size: -; V: TRBV2; J: TRBJ2-2; CDR3: CASRTSANTGELFF; DNA: TGTGCCAGCAGGACTAGCGCAAACACCGGGGAGCTGTTTTTT
D: -; size: -; V: TRBV2; J: TRBJ2-7; CDR3: CASSDPRDTLYEQYF; DNA: TGTGCCAGCAGTGATCCCCGGGACACCCTCTACGAGCAGTACTTC
D: TRBD1; size: -; V: TRBV11-1; J: TRBJ2-2; CDR3: CASKPPTGATGELFF; DNA: TGTGCCAGCAAGCCCCCAACAGGGGCCACCGGGGAGCTGTTTTTT
D: -; size: -; V: TRBV19; J: TRBJ2-7; CDR3: CATKGDLTYEQYF; DNA: TGTGCCACCAAGGGGGACTTAACCTACGAGCAGTACTTC
D: -; size: -; V: TRBV5-1; J: TRBJ2-1; CDR3: CASSLGGALNEQFF; DNA: TGCGCCAGCAGCTTGGGGGGAGCACTCAATGAGCAGTTCTTC
D: -; size: once; V: TRBV30; J: TRBJ1-5; CDR3: CAWSDSGDQPQHF; DNA: TGTGCCTGGAGTGATTCTGGGGATCAGCCCCAGCATTTT
D: TRBD1; size: -; V: TRBV6-6; J: TRBJ1-1; CDR3: CASRKDRAWNTEAFF; DNA: TGTGCCAGCAGGAAGGACAGGGCCTGGAACACTGAAGCTTTCTTT
D: -; size: -; V: TRBV27; J: TRBJ2-5; CDR3: CASRKAGYWETQYF; DNA: TGTGCCAGCAGGAAGGCAGGGTACTGGGAGACCCAGTACTTC
D: -; size: -; V: TRBV11-2; J: TRBJ1-6; CDR3: CASSLLPGNNSPLHF; DNA: TGTGCCAGCAGCTTACTGCCCGGGAATAATTCACCCCTCCACTTT